The 13 T cell receptor beta chains in this list originate from one sample, sequenced in a study of cytomegalovirus exposure and HLA in healthy donors. 60 Vbeta and 13 Jbeta primers were used in PCR. Assay used: immunoSEQ multiplex PCR; TCRdb lists only in-frame clones, some missing. The sample contains 150,000 or so clones, approximately 80% of which appear only once. The specimen was PBMCs. These receptors all come from a man in his thirties or forties in good health and CMV-seropositive.

V usage is TRBV28 and J usage is TRBJ2-1; D not certain. The CDR3 spans 14 residues. V was cut by 4 bases and J by 7 bases, with 14 bases left in between. Germline loops: CDR1 MDHEN, CDR2 SYDVKM. The CDR3 DNA sequence: TGTGCCAGCAGTTCCGCGGAGAAGAATAATGAGCAGTTCTTC. It translates to CASSSAEKNNEQFF. Combining the CDR3 with reference TRBV28 and TRBJ2-1 gives the whole variable domain DVKVTQSSRYLVKRTGEKVFLECVQDMDHENMFWYRQDPGLGLRLIYFSYDVKMKEKGDIPEGYSVSREKKERFSLILESASTNQTSMYLCASSSAEKNNEQFFGPGTRLTVL.

The gene calls are TRBV28 and TRBJ1-1; 8 bases align to TRBD1. The V gene's germline CDR1 is MDHEN and CDR2 SYDVKM. With V trimmed by 6 bases and J by 4 bases, 10 bases remained unmatched. The CDR3 is 15 residues long. Here the CDR3 reads CASSQTPGGGTEAFF. The CDR3 region has the DNA TGTGCCAGCAGCCAGACTCCAGGGGGCGGCACTGAAGCTTTCTTT.

The count of this clone is one. The CDR3 loop is CASSRTSGTYNEQFF. CDR3 bases: TGTGCCAGTAGCCGGACTAGCGGAACATACAATGAGCAGTTCTTC. The chain uses TRBV19 and TRBJ2-1; 10 bases map to TRBD2. The CDR3 runs 15 residues. CDR1 is LNHDA and CDR2 is SQIVND in the germline V gene (reference sequence). The ends lost 6 bases at V and 4 bases at J; junction bases unmatched: 6.

The J gene is TRBJ1-2, the V gene TRBV29-1; TRBD1 is a possible D gene (6 bases). V was trimmed by 6 bases and J by 6 bases, leaving 20 bases between them. The CDR3 is made up of 14 amino acids. The germline CDR1 and CDR2 sequences are SQVTM and ANQGSEA. The CDR3 DNA reads TGCAGCGTCGAGGGGTCCCAGGGGAATCATGGCTACACCTTC. Encoded protein: CSVEGSQGNHGYTF.

This chain uses TRBV30 with TRBJ2-3; 9 positions match TRBD2. Germline V gives CDR1 GTSNPN, CDR2 SVGIG (reference sequence). V lost 2 bases, J lost 0 bases, and 6 bases stayed unmatched. This CDR3 is 16 amino acids long. The CDR3 DNA sequence: TGTGCCTGGAGTAGGGCGGGGGGGGTTAGCACAGATACGCAGTATTTT. Residues: CAWSRAGGVSTDTQYF.

This clone was picked up one time. The chain has TRBV7-8 and TRBJ1-2; 10 bases map to TRBD1. CDR3 length equals 16 residues. Germline V CDR1 and CDR2: SGHVS, FQNEAQ. The J segment lost 5 bases and the V segment lost 4 bases, leaving 10 bases of the junction unmatched. DNA for the CDR3: TGTGCCAGCAGCTATTTTCCGGGACAGGGGTTTTATGGCTACACCTTC. Its translation: CASSYFPGQGFYGYTF.

V is TRBV28 and J is TRBJ2-2; 9 nucleotides agree with TRBD2. The germline V gene has CDR1 MDHEN and CDR2 SYDVKM. The CDR3 consists of 16 residues. The V gene end was trimmed by 2 bases and the J gene end by 3 bases; junction bases not matched to a gene: 4. The CDR3 reads CASSLGRGGYTGELFF. In nucleotides, the CDR3 is TGTGCCAGCAGTTTAGGGCGGGGGGGCTACACCGGGGAGCTGTTTTTT. Full variable domain (remainder filled in from reference TRBV28 and TRBJ2-2): DVKVTQSSRYLVKRTGEKVFLECVQDMDHENMFWYRQDPGLGLRLIYFSYDVKMKEKGDIPEGYSVSREKKERFSLILESASTNQTSMYLCASSLGRGGYTGELFFGEGSRLTVL.

The CDR3 DNA sequence: TGTGCCAGCAGAGGACAGGTGAATTCACCCCTCCACTTT. As protein: CASRGQVNSPLHF. The V and J genes are TRBV6-5 and TRBJ1-6, with 7 bases aligning to TRBD1. The length of the CDR3 is 13 residues. J gave up 7 bases and V 6 bases, and 3 bases lay outside the gene matches. From germline, CDR1 is MNHEY and CDR2 SVGAGI.

The chain has TRBV10-3 and TRBJ1-6; D perhaps matches TRBD1 (6 bases). Trimming removed 6 bases at V and 9 bases at J, with 15 bases between. This CDR3 contains 14 residues. The germline CDR1 and CDR2 sequences are ENHRY and SYGVKD. For the CDR3, the DNA is TGTGCCATCAGCCCGGGACAAGATGGTTCACCCCTCCACTTT. Translating it yields CAISPGQDGSPLHF.

This clone appeared once. The rearrangement uses TRBV27 and TRBJ2-3; 9 bases fit TRBD1. Germline V CDR1 and CDR2: MNHEY, SMNVEV (reference sequence). The CDR3 sequence is 16 residues long. Trimming cost V 4 bases and J 8 bases; bases outside gene matches: 13. CDR3 in DNA: TGTGCCAGCAGTTACGGACAGGGGATTCCTTGGAGTACGCAGTATTTT. As protein: CASSYGQGIPWSTQYF.

The chain joins TRBV19 to TRBJ2-7; TRBD2 aligns across 7 bases. V lost 0 bases to trimming and J lost 2 bases; unmatched junction nucleotides: 4. The CDR3 length is 15 residues. Germline V gene data show CDR1 as LNHDA and CDR2 as SQIVND (reference sequence). For the CDR3, the DNA is TGTGCCAGTAGTATAGAGCTAGCGGCCACCTACGAGCAGTACTTC. It specifies CASSIELAATYEQYF.

The chain uses TRBV6-5 and TRBJ2-7; TRBD1 aligns across 8 bases. V shed 6 bases and J 7 bases; nucleotides not matched to a gene: 11. Germline CDR1 MNHEY, CDR2 SVGAGI. There are 14 residues in the CDR3. The CDR3 is CASRPGQATREQYF. In DNA form, the CDR3 reads TGTGCCAGCAGGCCGGGACAGGCAACTCGGGAGCAGTACTTC.

This clone was observed a handful of times. The gene calls are TRBV2 and TRBJ2-7; 12 bases are a match to TRBD2. Per germline, CDR1 SNHLY and CDR2 FYNNEI. V was clipped by 6 bases and J by 6 bases; unmatched bases: 6. The CDR3 sequence is 14 residues long. The CDR3 here is CASRATSGRGEQYF. CDR3 in DNA: TGTGCCAGCAGAGCGACTAGCGGGAGAGGCGAGCAGTACTTC.